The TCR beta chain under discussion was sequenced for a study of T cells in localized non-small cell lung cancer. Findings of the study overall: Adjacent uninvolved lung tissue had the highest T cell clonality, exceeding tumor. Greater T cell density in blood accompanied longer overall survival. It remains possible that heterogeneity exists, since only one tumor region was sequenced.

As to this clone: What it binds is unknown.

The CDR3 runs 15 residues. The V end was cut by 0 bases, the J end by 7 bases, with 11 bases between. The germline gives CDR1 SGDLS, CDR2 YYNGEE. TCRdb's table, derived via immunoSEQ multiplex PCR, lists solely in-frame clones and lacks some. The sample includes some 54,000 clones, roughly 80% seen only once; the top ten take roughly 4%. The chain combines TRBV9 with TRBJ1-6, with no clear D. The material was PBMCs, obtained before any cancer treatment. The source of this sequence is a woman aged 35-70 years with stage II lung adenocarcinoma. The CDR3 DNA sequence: TGTGCCAGCAGCGTAGCTCCGACTGAGAATTCACCCCTCCACTTT. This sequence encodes CASSVAPTENSPLHF.